The 27 T cell receptor beta chains below were found in one sample sequenced in a study of identical twins. MiXCR was run by TCRdb on the 5' RACE reads, yielding one entry per CDR3 protein. The profile shows over 200,000 distinct CDR3 sequences, about 10% of them singletons. The sample consisted of memory T cells sorted from blood. These receptors were collected from a man aged 45-65 years in good health.

This sequence joins TRBV7-9 and TRBJ2-1, with D hard to call. V lost 8 bases and J 8 bases, leaving 19 bases between the germline ends. CDR1 and CDR2 (germline): SEHNR, FQNEAQ (reference sequence). This CDR3 is 14 amino acids long. The CDR3 DNA reads as TGTGCCAGCCTTCTCTCGATCTCAAGGGATGAGCAGTTCTTC. Protein: CASLLSISRDEQFF.

J is TRBJ2-1 and V is TRBV19; 11 nucleotides agree with TRBD1. Trimming took 4 bases from V and 3 from J; bases not matched to a gene: 5. The length of the CDR3 is 16 residues. Germline values: CDR1 LNHDA, CDR2 SQIVND (reference sequence). The chain's CDR3 is CASSSRDRGFYNEQFF. Here the CDR3 DNA reads TGTGCCAGTAGTAGCCGGGACAGGGGGTTCTACAATGAGCAGTTCTTC.

This clonotype showed up many times. V and J are TRBV12-3 or TRBV12-4 and TRBJ1-1; D call uncertain. V was cut by 3 bases and J by 5 bases, with 7 bases left in between. CDR3 length: 12 amino acids. The CDR3 region is CASSFSGTEAFF. The CDR3, as DNA: TGTGCCAGCAGTTTTAGTGGGACTGAAGCTTTCTTT.

The chain uses TRBV5-1 and TRBJ2-7, with D possibly TRBD1 on 6 matching bases. The CDR3 loop spans 13 amino acids. Germline values: CDR1 SGHRS, CDR2 YFSETQ. The germline V and J ends were trimmed by 5 bases and 5 bases, with 14 bases remaining between them. The CDR3 region has the DNA TGCGCCAGCAGGTTTGGGGGCGACGACGAGCAGTACTTC. It yields the protein CASRFGGDDEQYF.

The chain is built from TRBV11-2 and TRBJ2-7; tentative D call: TRBD2 (7 bases). CDR1 is SGHAT, CDR2 FQNNGV, per germline. The CDR3 consists of 16 residues. V was shortened by 5 bases and J by 5 bases, with 22 bases between the two germline ends. CDR3 sequence (DNA): TGTGCCAGCAGCCCCGGATTTGGGGGGGCTGGAAACGAGCAGTACTTC. It yields the protein CASSPGFGGAGNEQYF.

This clonotype was counted a few times. The CDR3 sequence: CASSNEIGTYNSPLHF. Written as DNA, the CDR3 is TGTGCCAGCAGCAATGAAATAGGGACTTATAATTCACCCCTCCACTTT. The rearrangement joins TRBV7-9 to TRBJ1-6; tentatively, D is TRBD1 (5 bases). Trimming left V 5 bases short and J 4 bases short, with 15 bases between. This CDR3 region has 16 residues. Germline CDR1 and CDR2: SEHNR and FQNEAQ (reference sequence). The complete variable domain, with remaining parts taken from reference TRBV7-9 and TRBJ1-6, reads DTGVSQNPRHKITKRGQNVTFRCDPISEHNRLYWYRQTLGQGPEFLTYFQNEAQLEKSRLLSDRFSAERPKGSFSTLEIQRTEQGDSAMYLCASSNEIGTYNSPLHFGNGTRLTVT.

The table lists this clonotype with many counts. The chain recombines TRBV20-1 with TRBJ2-1; possible D gene TRBD2, 6 bases. The CDR3 is made up of 15 amino acids. Germline lookup yields CDR1 DFQATT and CDR2 SNEGSKA (reference sequence). Trimming left V 6 bases short and J 7 bases short, with 22 bases between. The CDR3 loop is CSAPSTGLPTNEQFF. The DNA of the CDR3 is TGCAGTGCCCCCAGTACGGGACTCCCCACGAATGAGCAGTTCTTC.

The chain employs TRBV19 and TRBJ1-1; D not certain. V was cut by 9 bases and J by 0 bases, with 17 bases left in between. The CDR3 is made up of 15 amino acids. Germline V gene data show CDR1 as LNHDA and CDR2 as SQIVND (reference sequence). The CDR3 nucleotides read TGTGCCAGCAACTATCGCCCAGGCCTGAACACTGAAGCTTTCTTT. Its protein is CASNYRPGLNTEAFF.

This clonotype was recorded a few times. This chain links TRBV4-3 with TRBJ1-4; possible D gene TRBD1, 5 bases. V dropped 0 bases and J dropped 4 bases, with 12 bases sitting between them. The germline CDR1 and CDR2 sequences are LGHNA and YSLEER. The CDR3 is made up of 16 amino acids. The CDR3 loop reads CASSQDLGQINEKLFF. CDR3 sequence (DNA): TGCGCCAGCAGCCAAGATTTGGGGCAGATTAATGAAAAACTGTTTTTT.

This clonotype was recorded at least ten times. V gene TRBV12-3 or TRBV12-4 combines with J gene TRBJ2-3; a possible D gene is TRBD2 (7 bases). The CDR3 loop spans 14 amino acids. V dropped 2 bases and J dropped 6 bases, with 12 bases sitting between them. In DNA, the CDR3 is TGTGCCAGCAGTTTACGGGGGGCCCAGGATACGCAGTATTTT. It encodes CASSLRGAQDTQYF.

This clonotype occurred many times. The chain couples TRBV6-1 to TRBJ2-5, with D perhaps matching TRBD1 (6 bases). The germline V gene encodes CDR1 MNHNS and CDR2 SASEGT. This CDR3 region has 14 residues. Trimming shortened V by 2 bases and J by 4 bases, and 11 bases separated the two germline ends. In DNA form, the CDR3 reads TGTGCCAGCAGTGAAATACAGGGTAGAGAGACCCAGTACTTC. Translation gives CASSEIQGRETQYF.

This clonotype came up many times. The chain carries TRBV3-1 and TRBJ1-2; 9 bases are shared with TRBD1. The CDR3 consists of 15 residues. Looked up from germline, CDR1 is LGHDT and CDR2 is YNNKEL (reference sequence). V lost 2 bases, J lost 4 bases, and 5 bases stayed unmatched. The CDR3 region has the DNA TGTGCCAGCAGCCAAACAGGGGGCGGTCTCTATGGCTACACCTTC. Its translation is CASSQTGGGLYGYTF.

This clonotype was recorded at least ten times. V gene TRBV6-1 combines with J gene TRBJ1-2; no reliable D call. Trimming shortened V by 2 bases and J by 8 bases, and 18 bases separated the two germline ends. CDR3 length equals 15 residues. Germline V gives CDR1 MNHNS, CDR2 SASEGT. The CDR3 DNA is TGTGCCAGCAGTGAATTCCAGGACCGAGCCAGAGGCTACACCTTC. Amino acid sequence: CASSEFQDRARGYTF.

This clonotype was observed a handful of times. The rearrangement links TRBV30 to TRBJ2-4; 8 bases fit TRBD2. The CDR3 has 14 amino acids. J was trimmed by 7 bases and V by 0 bases; bases with no gene match: 5. Germline-derived CDR1 and CDR2 are GTSNPN and SVGIG (reference sequence). The CDR3 here is CAWSVGTSLNIQYF. The CDR3 DNA follows: TGTGCCTGGAGTGTAGGGACTAGTCTGAACATTCAGTACTTC. Based on the CDR3 plus reference TRBV30 and TRBJ2-4, the full variable domain is SQTIHQWPATLVQPVGSPLSLECTVEGTSNPNLYWYRQAAGRGLQLLFYSVGIGQISSEVPQNLSASRPQDRQFILSSKKLLLSDSGFYLCAWSVGTSLNIQYFGAGTRLSVL.

The genes are TRBV11-2 and TRBJ2-5; D is undetermined. Germline CDR1 SGHAT, CDR2 FQNNGV. The CDR3 has 13 residues. Between the trimmed V and J ends, which lost 4 bases and 6 bases, there was a span of 12 bases. For the CDR3, the DNA is TGTGCCAGCAGCTCCTTTGCCGAGAAGACCCAGTACTTC. Translated: CASSSFAEKTQYF.

In this sample, this clonotype turned up a few times. The rearrangement links TRBV27 to TRBJ2-1, with D perhaps matching TRBD1 (5 bases). Germline CDR1 MNHEY, CDR2 SMNVEV (reference sequence). V shed 1 base and J shed 12 bases, with 16 bases lying between them. The CDR3 spans 14 residues. The CDR3 loop is CASSLYGGGAGQFF. In DNA, the CDR3 is TGTGCCAGCAGTTTATACGGCGGTGGGGCCGGGCAGTTCTTC.

This clonotype was picked up a small number of times. This chain uses TRBV20-1 with TRBJ1-1, with 9 bases lining up with TRBD1. Unmatched junction bases numbered 5, after V lost 5 bases and J lost 4 bases. The CDR3 loop spans 13 amino acids. Germline-derived CDR1 and CDR2 are DFQATT and SNEGSKA (reference sequence). The CDR3 protein is CSAGTGLGTEAFF. The CDR3 DNA reads TGCAGTGCTGGGACAGGGCTGGGCACTGAAGCTTTCTTT.

This clonotype was seen more than once but under ten times. The J gene is TRBJ1-6, the V gene TRBV11-2; D is uncertain. From germline, CDR1 is SGHAT and CDR2 FQNNGV. The CDR3 has 13 residues. V gave up 2 bases and J gave up 10 bases, with 9 bases separating them. The CDR3 reads CASSLSKGSPLHF. The DNA for the CDR3 is TGTGCCAGCAGCTTATCTAAAGGATCACCCCTCCACTTT.

The V call is TRBV5-1, the J call TRBJ2-1; 9 bases are shared with TRBD2. Trimming cost V 0 bases and J 1 base; bases outside gene matches: 5. The CDR3 spans 17 residues. Germline lookup yields CDR1 SGHRS and CDR2 YFSETQ. CDR3 sequence reads: CASSLDAGGPSYNEQFF. The CDR3 bases are TGCGCCAGCAGCTTGGATGCGGGGGGGCCGTCCTACAATGAGCAGTTCTTC.

This clonotype was recorded many times. The chain links TRBV6-2 or TRBV6-3 to TRBJ1-1, with D unresolved. CDR1 and CDR2 (germline): MNHEY, SVGEGT. V lost 10 bases, J lost 0 bases, and 12 bases lay in between. This CDR3 is 13 amino acids long. CDR3 DNA sequence: TGTGCCACCATAGGACGGCTGAACACTGAAGCTTTCTTT. Residues: CATIGRLNTEAFF.

This clonotype was detected a few times. The genes are TRBV6-1 and TRBJ2-1; 13 positions match TRBD2. The CDR3 covers 15 residues. The germline V gene encodes CDR1 MNHNS and CDR2 SASEGT. The V segment lost 6 bases and the J segment 6 bases; nucleotides outside the gene matches: 5. CDR3 loop: CASRLTSGGRNEQFF. CDR3 in DNA: TGTGCCAGCAGACTGACTAGCGGGGGGCGCAATGAGCAGTTCTTC.

This clonotype was seen repeatedly, ten times or more. The J gene is TRBJ1-4, the V gene TRBV15, with 7 bases aligning to TRBD1. The V gene end was trimmed by 0 bases and the J gene end by 0 bases; junction bases not matched to a gene: 10. The CDR3 loop spans 19 amino acids. Germline-derived CDR1 and CDR2 are LNHNV and YYDKDF (reference sequence). Here the CDR3 DNA reads TGTGCCACCAGCAGAGAGGGGACAGATTATCTCACAACTAATGAAAAACTGTTTTTT. This gives the protein CATSREGTDYLTTNEKLFF.

The gene calls are TRBV15 and TRBJ1-2, with D unresolved. Trimming shortened V by 1 base and J by 5 bases, and 5 bases separated the two germline ends. The CDR3 loop spans 12 amino acids. CDR1 and CDR2 (germline): LNHNV, YYDKDF (reference sequence). Here the CDR3 reads CATSRAGYGYTF. The CDR3 DNA reads TGTGCCACCAGCAGAGCCGGTTATGGCTACACCTTC.

This clonotype was recorded at least ten times. The chain links TRBV18 to TRBJ2-1; 10 bases agree with TRBD2. The CDR3 spans 24 residues. V dropped 5 bases and J dropped 1; count of bases not matched to a gene: 29. Germline V gene lookup returns CDR1 KGHSH and CDR2 LQKENI. The CDR3 here is CASSTLTGLAGAHYSGASYNEQFF. The CDR3 nucleotides are TGTGCCAGCTCAACTCTGACCGGGCTAGCGGGGGCCCACTACTCAGGGGCTTCCTACAATGAGCAGTTCTTC.

This clonotype was detected ten times or more. The rearrangement links TRBV7-2 to TRBJ1-4; D is ambiguous. In germline, CDR1 is SGHTA, CDR2 FQGNSA. V lost 2 bases and J 0 bases, leaving 4 bases between the germline ends. CDR3 length equals 14 residues. CDR3 region: CASSLQATNEKLFF. CDR3 nucleotide sequence: TGTGCCAGCAGCTTACAGGCAACTAATGAAAAACTGTTTTTT.

This clonotype was seen many times. The chain joins TRBV19 to TRBJ2-6, with D hard to call. Germline CDR1 is LNHDA and CDR2 is SQIVND (reference sequence). V was shortened by 8 bases and J by 1 base, with 6 bases between the two germline ends. CDR3 length equals 13 residues. The DNA for the CDR3 is TGTGCCAGTTCCGGGTCTGGGGCCAACGTCCTGACTTTC. Its protein product is CASSGSGANVLTF.

This clonotype was counted at least ten times. The chain joins TRBV6-2 or TRBV6-3 to TRBJ2-6; weak D call: TRBD1 (5 bases). V was pared by 6 bases and J by 3 bases, with 21 bases between. The CDR3 sequence is 18 residues long. The germline gives CDR1 MNHEY, CDR2 SVGEGT. The CDR3 sequence is CASRRFREGSFGANVLTF. The CDR3 DNA follows: TGTGCCAGCAGACGCTTCAGGGAAGGAAGTTTTGGGGCCAACGTCCTGACTTTC.